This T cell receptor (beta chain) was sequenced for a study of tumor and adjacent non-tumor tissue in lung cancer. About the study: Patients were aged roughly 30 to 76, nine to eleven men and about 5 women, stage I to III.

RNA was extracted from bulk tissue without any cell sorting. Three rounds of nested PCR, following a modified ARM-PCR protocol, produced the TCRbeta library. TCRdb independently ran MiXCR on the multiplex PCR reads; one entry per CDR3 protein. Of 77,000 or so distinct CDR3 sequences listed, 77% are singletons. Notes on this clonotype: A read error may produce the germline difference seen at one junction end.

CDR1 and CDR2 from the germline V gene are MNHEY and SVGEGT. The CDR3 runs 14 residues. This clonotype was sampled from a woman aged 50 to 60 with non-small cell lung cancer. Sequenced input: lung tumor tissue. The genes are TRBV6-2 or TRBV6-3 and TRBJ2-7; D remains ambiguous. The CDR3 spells CVSRRRPRPYEQYF. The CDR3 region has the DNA TGTGTCAGCAGACGCCGTCCAAGGCCCTACGAGCAGTACTTC.